This T cell receptor (beta chain) was found in a study of Graves' ophthalmopathy and Graves' hyperthyroidism (dated by TCRdb to 2016 to 2019). For the wider study: Hyperthyroidism was defined as stable when no progression to ophthalmopathy occurred within 18 months of follow-up. To explore V-J signatures that distinguish ophthalmopathy from hyperthyroidism, a discovery set of 100 patients was enrolled, made up of around 44 with ophthalmopathy and under 65 with stable hyperthyroidism. An independent validation cohort comprised some 18 hyperthyroidism patients and some 16 patients who later progressed from hyperthyroidism to ophthalmopathy. In total, over 130 blood samples were TCR-sequenced: 43 ophthalmopathy, approximately 80 hyperthyroidism and some 17 hyperthyroidism-to-ophthalmopathy patients. In over 5 hyperthyroidism patients, the T-cell repertoire of thyroid tissue was compared with the T-cell repertoire of blood. To tell Graves' ophthalmopathy apart from Graves' hyperthyroidism, and to predict which patients would progress to ophthalmopathy, the study relied on TCR beta repertoire signatures. Following sample collection, hyperthyroidism patients were given methimazole at a starting dose of 30 mg daily, and ophthalmopathy patients were given high-dose intravenous methylprednisolone. What the work shows at the level of the full study, not this receptor alone: In cross-validation, the 13-signature model distinguished ophthalmopathy from stable hyperthyroidism with about 88% sensitivity and about 81% specificity, and in the test set the corresponding values were about 80% and 75%. In validation, the model predicted ophthalmopathy progression with about 71% sensitivity and around 72% specificity; some 13 predicted patients were CT-confirmed with GO in a median of approximately 6.5 months. Most expanded thyroid clonotypes with frequency above 0.001 were also detected in blood, suggesting blood repertoires may reflect the thyroid immune response. Sample size was not statistically predetermined, and group allocation was not concealed from the investigators.

Regarding this clonotype: No antigen is known for it. No much larger clone exists at a distance of one base, and base qualities are not known.

V is cut by 2 bases and J by 10 bases, and the space between the germline ends is 12 bases. Taken from the germline V gene, the CDR1 and CDR2 loops are WSHSY and SAAADI. The CDR3, cysteine through phenylalanine, is 12 amino acids long. Solely the CDR3 DNA is kept, with 36 bases framed from the first base. TCR beta CDR3 regions were amplified from RNA transcripts for repertoire sequencing. The first round of RT-PCR was done with HTBI primers and the Qiagen OneStep RT-PCR kit, and was followed by a second round of multiplex PCR, then size selection and purification. Libraries were sequenced on an Illumina HiSeq2000 using paired-end 100 bp reads. The authors' pipeline ran thus. SOAPnuke was used to process the reads, removing any read that contained adapters or uncalled bases, had a mean Phred below 15, or lacked an exact match to the constant primer or identifier. COPE v1.2.5 was used to merge the high-quality paired reads. Each unique nucleotide sequence was treated as a clonotype, and MiTCR v1.1 was used to align the clonotypes to the IMGT TRB V, D and J references. Only V-J combinations with frequency above 0.0001 were analysed, covering 99.2% of repertoires. For each V-J combination, a TCR clonal expansion and chaos score was defined as the ratio of F50 clonal expansion to chaos observed in the TCRdist matrix. Welch's t-statistics and random forest were used to narrow the features down to 13 V-J combinations, which were then fed into a naive Bayes classifier. The Morisita-Horn index was used to measure how similar the thyroid and blood repertoires were. The public reads were reanalyzed by TCRdb: fastp trimming at Q25, MiXCR alignment, in-frame beta chains only. Rows merge per CDR3 protein into single entries with the most common DNA and genes. TCRdb, not the authors, supplied the V and J calls. The sample records more than 1,000,000 distinct CDR3 sequences, about 36% of which are singletons. Around 10% of the sample lies in the top ten.

Patients with hyperthyroidism were aged 18 to 65 years, had been newly diagnosed, and had a disease duration of less than 2 months. Patients with other autoimmune diseases, uncontrolled infections, pregnancy or lactation were excluded from the study. Diagnosis was based on clinical symptoms, serum thyroxine, TRAb, thyroid ultrasound and orbital computed tomography. Total RNA was extracted using Trizol reagent, and RNA quality was checked on an Agilent 2100 Bioanalyzer. The chain employs TRBV10-2 and TRBJ2-7, with no confident D gene call. The sample consisted of peripheral blood or thyroid tissue (not recorded which). The receptor was derived from an adult man with Graves' hyperthyroidism. The DNA sequence is given as TGCGCCAGCAGTGAGGCCCAGGACCCCCAGTACTTC. This encodes CASSEAQDPQYF.